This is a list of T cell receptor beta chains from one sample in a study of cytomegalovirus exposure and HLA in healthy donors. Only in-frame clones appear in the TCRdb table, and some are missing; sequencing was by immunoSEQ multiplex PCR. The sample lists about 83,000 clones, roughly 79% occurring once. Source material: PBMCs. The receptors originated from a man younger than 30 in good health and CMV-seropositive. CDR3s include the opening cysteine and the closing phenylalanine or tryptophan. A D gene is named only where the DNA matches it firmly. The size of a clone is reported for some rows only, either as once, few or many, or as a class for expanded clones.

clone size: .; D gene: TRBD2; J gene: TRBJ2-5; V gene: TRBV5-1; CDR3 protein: CASGTSGRGETQYF; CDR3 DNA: TGCGCCAGCGGGACTAGCGGGAGAGGAGAGACCCAGTACTTC
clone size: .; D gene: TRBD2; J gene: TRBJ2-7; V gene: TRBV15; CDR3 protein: CATSRDVGGLNEQYF; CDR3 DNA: TGTGCCACCAGCAGAGACGTGGGAGGGCTAAACGAGCAGTACTTC
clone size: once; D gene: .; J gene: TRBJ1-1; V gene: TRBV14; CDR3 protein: CASSQWSTEAFF; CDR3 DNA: TGTGCCAGCAGCCAATGGAGCACTGAAGCTTTCTTT
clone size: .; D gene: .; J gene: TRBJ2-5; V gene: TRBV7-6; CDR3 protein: CASSQAELGETQYF; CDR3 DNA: TGTGCCAGCAGCCAAGCGGAGCTGGGAGAGACCCAGTACTTC
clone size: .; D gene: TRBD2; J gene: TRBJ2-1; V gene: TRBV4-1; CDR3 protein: CASSPPSGTYGEQFF; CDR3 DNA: TGCGCCAGCAGCCCACCTAGCGGGACGTACGGGGAGCAGTTCTTC
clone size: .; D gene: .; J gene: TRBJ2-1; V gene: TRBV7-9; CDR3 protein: CASNERGTYNEQFF; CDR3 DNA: TGTGCCAGCAATGAAAGGGGAACCTACAATGAGCAGTTCTTC
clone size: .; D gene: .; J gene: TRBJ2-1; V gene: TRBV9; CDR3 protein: CASSVEQLYNEQFF; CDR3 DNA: TGTGCCAGCAGCGTAGAACAGCTATACAATGAGCAGTTCTTC
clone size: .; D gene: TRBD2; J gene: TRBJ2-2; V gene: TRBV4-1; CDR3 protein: CASSQPPSGSLGGELFF; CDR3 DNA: TGCGCCAGCAGCCAACCGCCTAGCGGGAGTTTGGGCGGGGAGCTGTTTTTT
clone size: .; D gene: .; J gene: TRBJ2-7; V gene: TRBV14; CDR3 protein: CASRKTGRPFHEQYF; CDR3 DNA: TGTGCCAGCAGAAAAACAGGGCGACCTTTCCACGAGCAGTACTTC
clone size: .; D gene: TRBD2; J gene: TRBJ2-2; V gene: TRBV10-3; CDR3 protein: CAISDLAGVNTGELFF; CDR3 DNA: TGTGCCATCAGTGACCTTGCGGGAGTGAACACCGGGGAGCTGTTTTTT
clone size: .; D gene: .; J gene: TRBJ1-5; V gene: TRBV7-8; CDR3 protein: CASSHTGLGGNQPQHF; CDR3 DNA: TGTGCCAGCAGCCATACAGGGCTGGGCGGCAATCAGCCCCAGCATTTT
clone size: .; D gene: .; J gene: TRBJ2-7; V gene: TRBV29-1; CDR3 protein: CSVRQTYEQYF; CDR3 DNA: TGCAGCGTTAGACAGACCTACGAGCAGTACTTC
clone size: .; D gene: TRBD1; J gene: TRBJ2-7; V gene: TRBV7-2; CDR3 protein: CASSPGTGVNSYEQYF; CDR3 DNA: TGTGCCAGCAGCCCAGGGACAGGGGTCAACTCCTACGAGCAGTACTTC